This T cell receptor (beta chain) was captured by sequencing in a study of cytotoxic CD8 clonotypes in ibrutinib-treated CLL. The data were produced by immunoSEQ multiplex PCR, yet TCRdb's version contains in-frame clones alone and is incomplete. The table records around 310,000 clones, about 77% of them present only once. The CDR3 covers 14 residues. V was shortened by 6 bases and J by 3 bases, with 15 bases between the two germline ends. Per germline, CDR1 SNHLY and CDR2 FYNNEI. This sequence was found in a human donor with chronic lymphocytic leukemia. This chain uses TRBV2 with TRBJ2-7; either TRBD1 or TRBD2 may supply D (5 bases each). The sample was PBMCs, taken before ibrutinib treatment. The CDR3 DNA is TGTGCCAGCAGCCGATCCGGGACGGTCTACGAGCAGTACTTC. Its protein product is CASSRSGTVYEQYF.